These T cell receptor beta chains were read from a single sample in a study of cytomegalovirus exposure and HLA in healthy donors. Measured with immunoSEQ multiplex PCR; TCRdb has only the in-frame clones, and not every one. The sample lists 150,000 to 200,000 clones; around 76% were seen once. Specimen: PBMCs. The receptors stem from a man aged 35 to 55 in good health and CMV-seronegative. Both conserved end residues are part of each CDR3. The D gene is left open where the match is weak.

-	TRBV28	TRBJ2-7	CASSFSGPSYEQYF
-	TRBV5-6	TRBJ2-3	CASSLGGGGTDTQYF
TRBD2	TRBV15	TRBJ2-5	CATSSGPGGRETQYF
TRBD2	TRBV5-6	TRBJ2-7	CASSLGQRDSYEQYF
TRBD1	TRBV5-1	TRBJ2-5	CASSRDRVLETQYF
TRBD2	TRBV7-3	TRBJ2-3	CASSLTSTSGSADTQYF
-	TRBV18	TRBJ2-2	CASSPPGLMNTGELFF
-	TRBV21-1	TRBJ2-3	CARLSGRATDTQYF
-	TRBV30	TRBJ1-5	CAWSARTVGQPQHF
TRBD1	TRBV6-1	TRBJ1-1	CASDPPDRDRFF
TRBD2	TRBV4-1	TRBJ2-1	CASSQDEAGAYNEQFF
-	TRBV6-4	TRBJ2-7	CASSDSLAGEQYF
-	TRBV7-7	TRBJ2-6	CASSPSSSGANGLTF
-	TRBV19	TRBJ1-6	CASSLGQLLSPLHF
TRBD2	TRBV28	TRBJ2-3	CASSSAGVSAGGSTDTQYF